A selection of T cell receptor beta chains follows, all from one sample in a study of blood T cells in healthy people across ages. Via MiXCR, TCRdb re-called the 5' RACE reads, giving one row per CDR3 protein. The sample shows 700,000 to 950,000 distinct CDR3 sequences, approximately 43% of them seen only once. The material sequenced was blood. The receptors derive from a woman between 55 and 75 years old in good health. The CDR3 runs from the conserved cysteine through the conserved F or W. The D gene is left open where the match is weak. Expanded clones get a size class; other rows say once, few or many, or leave the size out.

abundance,v_gene,j_gene,d_gene,CDR3nt,CDR3aa
NA,TRBV7-8,TRBJ2-5,NA,TGTGCCAGCAGCTTCAGCGACGGATCCAAAGAGACCCAGTACTTC,CASSFSDGSKETQYF
once,TRBV7-2,TRBJ2-5,NA,TGTGCCAGCAGCCTAGTTAGGGGGAGGGCCTCCCCAGAGACCCAGTACTTC,CASSLVRGRASPETQYF
NA,TRBV28,TRBJ2-3,NA,TGTGCCAGCAGTCTCGGGACGGACCTGAGCACAGATACGCAGTATTTT,CASSLGTDLSTDTQYF
NA,TRBV4-3,TRBJ1-4,NA,TGCGCCAGCAGCCAAGATCCCGGGGATTCAACTAATGAAAAACTGTTTTTT,CASSQDPGDSTNEKLFF
NA,TRBV19,TRBJ2-1,TRBD2,TGTGCCAGTAGTATCTTCCGGACTAGCGGATCCTACAATGAGCAGTTCTTC,CASSIFRTSGSYNEQFF
few,TRBV7-9,TRBJ2-3,TRBD2,TGTGCCAGCGCGTTCCTAGCGGGGGGGCCGGGTACGCAGTATTTT,CASAFLAGGPGTQYF
NA,TRBV28,TRBJ2-7,TRBD2,TGTGCCAGCACCAGTCGGAAGGGCGGGGGCTACGAGCAGTACTTC,CASTSRKGGGYEQYF
few,TRBV6-5,TRBJ2-5,NA,TGTGCCAGCAGTTACTCCACTAGTGAAGAGCAAGAGACCCAGTACTTC,CASSYSTSEEQETQYF
many,TRBV4-3,TRBJ2-1,TRBD2,TGCGCCAGCAGCCCCCGGGATAGCGGGAGAGGTGAGCAGTTCTTC,CASSPRDSGRGEQFF
NA,TRBV6-5,TRBJ1-2,TRBD1,TGTGCCAGCAGTTACTCTGGTATGGCAGGGGGCTATGGCTACACCTTC,CASSYSGMAGGYGYTF
few,TRBV10-3,TRBJ1-2,NA,TGTGCCATCACACTAAACTATGGCTACACCTTC,CAITLNYGYTF
few,TRBV19,TRBJ2-1,TRBD1,TGTGCCAGTAGTTCAAGACAGGGTGCCTACAATGAGCAGTTCTTC,CASSSRQGAYNEQFF
NA,TRBV20-1,TRBJ1-2,NA,TGCAGTGCTGAGGACAGTCGGAACTATGGCTACACCTTC,CSAEDSRNYGYTF